This T cell receptor (beta chain) was identified during a study of T cells in Graves' hyperthyroidism and ophthalmopathy. Study findings and constraints: For ophthalmopathy, model prediction preceded onset by a median roughly 6.5 months.

RNA transcripts gave rise to amplified TCR beta CDR3 regions. A set of HTBI primers served as the primers for a first-round RT-PCR of the TCR CDR3. TCRdb used MiXCR to reprocess the multiplex PCR reads, holding one entry per CDR3 protein. In the table there are about 570,000 distinct CDR3 sequences, less than 15% of which are singletons. To note about this clonotype: What it binds is unknown.

CDR3 length: 16 residues. The germline V gene has CDR1 MNHEY and CDR2 SVGAGI. Trimming pared 2 bases from V and 0 bases from J, leaving 12 bases between. The TCR sequence derives from a woman in her 40s with Graves' hyperthyroidism. This chain joins TRBV6-5 and TRBJ2-3; no clear D. Sequenced: blood. The CDR3 coding sequence is TGTGCCAGCAGTTACGGAGTACTTACTAGCACAGATACGCAGTATTTT. Its translation: CASSYGVLTSTDTQYF.